These 7 T cell receptor beta chains were sequenced from one sample in a study of blood T cells in healthy people across ages (dated by TCRdb to about 2015). Libraries were constructed by 5' RACE. The reads were generated on an Illumina HiSeq 2500. The second PCR ran for about 7 to 11 cycles and used a J-beta primer mix along with a sample-barcoded 5' primer. TCRdb applied fastp at Q25 and MiXCR to the public reads, then kept only in-frame beta chains. Entries that share a CDR3 protein sequence are merged under the most common genes and DNA. The sample contains about 1,800,000 distinct CDR3 sequences, approximately 28% of them found a single time. Clones ranked in the top ten supply roughly 8.2% of the sample. The sample consisted of blood. The source is a woman aged 25 to 39 in good health.

Only a few counts were recorded for this clonotype. V and J are TRBV28 and TRBJ2-1; D may be TRBD2 (6 bases). V lost 7 bases to trimming and J lost 8 bases, with 24 bases between them. The CDR3 totals 16 residues. Germline-derived CDR1 and CDR2 are MDHEN and SYDVKM. This CDR3 is CASTSGGVQWGDEQFF. The CDR3 coding sequence is TGTGCCAGCACCTCTGGGGGTGTCCAATGGGGGGATGAGCAGTTCTTC. Together with reference TRBV28 and TRBJ2-1, the CDR3 gives the full variable domain: DVKVTQSSRYLVKRTGEKVFLECVQDMDHENMFWYRQDPGLGLRLIYFSYDVKMKEKGDIPEGYSVSREKKERFSLILESASTNQTSMYLCASTSGGVQWGDEQFFGPGTRLTVL.

This clonotype was recorded once. This chain connects TRBV6-6 to TRBJ2-3; D is unclear. The CDR3 totals 14 residues. V was clipped by 2 bases and J by 2 bases, with 8 bases between them. The germline V gene encodes CDR1 MNHNY and CDR2 SVGAGI (reference sequence). The CDR3 reads CASSYRHDTDTQYF. CDR3 bases: TGTGCCAGCAGTTACAGGCATGACACAGATACGCAGTATTTT.

In this sample, this clonotype turned up a few times. This rearrangement joins TRBV5-1 to TRBJ1-4, with D uncertain. Looked up from germline, CDR1 is SGHRS and CDR2 is YFSETQ. The length of the CDR3 is 13 residues. The ends were cut back, 0 bases at V and 8 bases at J, with 8 bases in the middle. CDR3 DNA: TGCGCCAGCAGCTTGGTTCGGAGGGAAAAACTGTTTTTT. As protein: CASSLVRREKLFF.

This clonotype has a handful of counts. V gene TRBV12-3 or TRBV12-4 combines with J gene TRBJ2-7; D remains ambiguous. Trimming cost V 5 bases and J 3 bases, with 11 bases left between them. The CDR3 is made up of 13 amino acids. The CDR3 region is CASSLHPVYEQYF. In DNA form, the CDR3 reads TGTGCCAGCAGTCTTCACCCTGTCTACGAGCAGTACTTC.

This chain joins TRBV28 and TRBJ2-1; D is undetermined. There are 13 residues in the CDR3. Germline V gene lookup returns CDR1 MDHEN and CDR2 SYDVKM. Trimming left V 6 bases short and J 12 bases short, with 18 bases between. As DNA, the CDR3 is TGTGCCAGCAGCCCCCCGGCGACTTATGGGCAGTTCTTC. The encoded protein is CASSPPATYGQFF.

V and J are TRBV21-1 and TRBJ2-5; TRBD1 reflects the table's D call only, with no check against the DNA. TRBV21-1 has pseudogene status. The CDR3 has 15 residues. CDR3 nucleotides: TGTGCCAGCAGCAACCACCAGGACAGGTGCCTCGGGCAGTACTTC. Its translation is CASSNHQDRCLGQYF.

This clonotype came up many times. The rearrangement joins TRBV20-1 to TRBJ2-6; possibly TRBD1 for D (6 bases). CDR1 and CDR2 from the germline V gene are DFQATT and SNEGSKA (reference sequence). CDR3 length equals 17 residues. The V gene lost 4 bases and the J gene lost 0 bases, with 16 bases spanning the gap. The CDR3 coding sequence is TGCAGTGCTATAACTGGACAGCGTTTCTCTGGGGCCAACGTCCTGACTTTC. Translation: CSAITGQRFSGANVLTF.